The clone carrying this T cell receptor beta chain was found many times. Its antigen is as yet unknown. The sample comes from a study of response to subunit inactivated influenza vaccine. V dropped 8 bases and J dropped 8 bases, with 18 bases sitting between them. The CDR3 runs 12 residues. CDR1 SQVTM and CDR2 ANQGSEA come from the germline V gene. A single record per CDR3 protein comes from TCRdb applying MiXCR to the RT-PCR reads. Here the sample spans approximately 730,000 distinct CDR3 sequences, around 14% being singletons. Findings and limits, study-wide: New T cells are recruited in small numbers by each seasonal influenza vaccination, according to the authors' suggestion.

The V gene is TRBV29-1, the J gene TRBJ2-5; a weak D match, TRBD2 (5 bases). The source is a man aged 50 to 59 who received an inactivated influenza vaccine. Sequenced material: PBMCs from blood, taken roughly 2 weeks before vaccination. The CDR3 spells CSTKRAGETQYF. In DNA form, the CDR3 reads TGCAGCACTAAACGGGCCGGGGAAACCCAGTACTTC.